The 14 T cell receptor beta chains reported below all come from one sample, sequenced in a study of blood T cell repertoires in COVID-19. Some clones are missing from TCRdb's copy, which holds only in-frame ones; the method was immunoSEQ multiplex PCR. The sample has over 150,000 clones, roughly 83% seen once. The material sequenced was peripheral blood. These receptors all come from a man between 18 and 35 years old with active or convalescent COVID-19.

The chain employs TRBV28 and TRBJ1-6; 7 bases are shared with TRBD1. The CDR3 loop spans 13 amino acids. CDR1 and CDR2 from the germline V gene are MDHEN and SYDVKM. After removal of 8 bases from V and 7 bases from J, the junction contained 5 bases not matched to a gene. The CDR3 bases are TGTGCCAGCGAGGGACAGTTAAATTCACCCCTCCACTTT. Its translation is CASEGQLNSPLHF.

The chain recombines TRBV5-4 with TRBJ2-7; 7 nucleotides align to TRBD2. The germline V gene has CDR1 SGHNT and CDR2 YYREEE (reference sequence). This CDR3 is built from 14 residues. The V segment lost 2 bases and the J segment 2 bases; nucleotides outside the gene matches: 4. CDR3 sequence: CASSFTREPYEQYF. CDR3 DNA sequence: TGTGCCAGCAGCTTTACGCGGGAGCCCTACGAGCAGTACTTC. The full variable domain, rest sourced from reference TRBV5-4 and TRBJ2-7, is ETGVTQSPTHLIKTRGQQVTLRCSSQSGHNTVSWYQQALGQGPQFIFQYYREEENGRGNFPPRFSGLQFPNYSSELNVNALELDDSALYLCASSFTREPYEQYFGPGTRLTVT.

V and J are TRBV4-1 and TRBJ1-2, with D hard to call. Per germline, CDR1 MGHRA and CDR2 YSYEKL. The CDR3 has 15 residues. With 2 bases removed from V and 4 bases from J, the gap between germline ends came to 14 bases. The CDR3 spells CASSQLSSEGYGYTF. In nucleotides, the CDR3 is TGCGCCAGCAGCCAACTTAGTTCCGAGGGCTATGGCTACACCTTC.

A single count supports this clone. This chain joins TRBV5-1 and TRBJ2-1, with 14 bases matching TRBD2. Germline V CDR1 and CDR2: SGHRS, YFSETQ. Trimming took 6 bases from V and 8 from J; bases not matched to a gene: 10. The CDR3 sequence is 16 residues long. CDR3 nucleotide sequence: TGCGCCAGCATCGGACCGGGACTAGCGGGAGTCTATGAGCAGTTCTTC. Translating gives CASIGPGLAGVYEQFF.

The CDR3: CASSPPGLVKETQYF. The CDR3 DNA sequence: TGTGCCAGCTCACCACCGGGACTAGTCAAGGAGACCCAGTACTTC. This chain links TRBV18 with TRBJ2-5; 8 nucleotides match TRBD2. Germline V gene lookup returns CDR1 KGHSH and CDR2 LQKENI. The CDR3 has 15 amino acids. V was clipped by 0 bases and J by 5 bases; unmatched bases: 5.

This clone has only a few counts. The CDR3 region is CASSLDRSSYEQYF. CDR3 nucleotide sequence: TGCGCCAGCAGCTTGGACAGGAGCTCCTACGAGCAGTACTTC. The rearrangement uses TRBV5-1 and TRBJ2-7, with D possibly TRBD1 on 5 matching bases. The CDR3 covers 14 residues. Germline loops: CDR1 SGHRS, CDR2 YFSETQ. With 0 bases removed from V and 0 bases from J, the gap between germline ends came to 7 bases.

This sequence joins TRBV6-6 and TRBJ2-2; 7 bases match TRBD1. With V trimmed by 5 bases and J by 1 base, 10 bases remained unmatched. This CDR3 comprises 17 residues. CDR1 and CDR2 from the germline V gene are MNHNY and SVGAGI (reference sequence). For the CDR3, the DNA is TGTGCCAGCAGTCTCGTTCCGGGACAGAGGAACACCGGGGAGCTGTTTTTT. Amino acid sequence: CASSLVPGQRNTGELFF.

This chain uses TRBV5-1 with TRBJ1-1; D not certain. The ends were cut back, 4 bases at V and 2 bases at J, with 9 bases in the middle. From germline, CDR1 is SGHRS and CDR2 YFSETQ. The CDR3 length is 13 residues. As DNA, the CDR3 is TGCGCCAGCAGCCGGGAGGGCAACACTGAAGCTTTCTTT. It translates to CASSREGNTEAFF.

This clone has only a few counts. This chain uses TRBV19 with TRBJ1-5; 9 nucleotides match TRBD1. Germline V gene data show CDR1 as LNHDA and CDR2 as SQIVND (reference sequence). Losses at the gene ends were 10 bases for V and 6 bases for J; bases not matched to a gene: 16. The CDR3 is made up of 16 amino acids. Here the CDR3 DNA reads TGTGCCACCCGACCCCAGGACAGGGGAGTAGGTCAGCCCCAGCATTTT. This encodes CATRPQDRGVGQPQHF.

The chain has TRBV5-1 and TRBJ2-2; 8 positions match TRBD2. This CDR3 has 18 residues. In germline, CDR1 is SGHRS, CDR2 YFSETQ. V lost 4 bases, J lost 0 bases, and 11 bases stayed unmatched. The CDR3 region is CASSQRLATTANTGELFF. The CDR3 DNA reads TGCGCCAGCAGCCAAAGACTAGCGACGACCGCGAACACCGGGGAGCTGTTTTTT.

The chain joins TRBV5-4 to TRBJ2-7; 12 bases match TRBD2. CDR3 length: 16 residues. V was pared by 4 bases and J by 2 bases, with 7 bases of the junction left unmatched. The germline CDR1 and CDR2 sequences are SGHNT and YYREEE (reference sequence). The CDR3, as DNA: TGTGCCAGCAGCCTCGGACTAGCGGGACCCCCCTACGAGCAGTACTTC. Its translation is CASSLGLAGPPYEQYF.

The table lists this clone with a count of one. The CDR3 nucleotides read TGTGCCAGCAGTTACCTAGTTCCTCGCACAGATACGCAGTATTTT. Amino acids: CASSYLVPRTDTQYF. The chain couples TRBV6-7 to TRBJ2-3; D uncertain. TRBV6-7 is placed among ORFs of uncertain function. V was trimmed by 2 bases and J by 1 base, leaving 10 bases between them. CDR3 length equals 15 residues.

The CDR3 sequence: CATSRDSKGKINYGYTF. In nucleotides, the CDR3 is TGTGCCACCAGCAGAGATTCTAAGGGGAAGATAAACTATGGCTACACCTTC. This chain joins TRBV15 and TRBJ1-2, with D tentatively TRBD1 (5 bases). The V gene's germline CDR1 is LNHNV and CDR2 YYDKDF (reference sequence). CDR3 size: 17 residues. Trimming left V 0 bases short and J 2 bases short, with 16 bases between.

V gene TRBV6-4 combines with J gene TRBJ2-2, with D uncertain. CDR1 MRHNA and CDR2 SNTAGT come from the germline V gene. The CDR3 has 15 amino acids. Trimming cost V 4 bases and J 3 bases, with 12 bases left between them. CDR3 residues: CASSAAAEDTGELFF. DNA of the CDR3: TGTGCCAGCAGTGCGGCGGCAGAAGACACCGGGGAGCTGTTTTTT.